This T cell receptor (beta chain) was retrieved from a study of blood T cell repertoires in COVID-19. Study-wide background: T cells, B-cell-depleted T cells, or PBMCs supplied cDNA or gDNA.

CDR1 and CDR2 (germline): MNHEY, SVGAGI. Deletions cut 4 bases from V and 6 bases from J, with 10 bases between. This CDR3 contains 13 residues. Methods used by the authors: Reference gene primer amplification yielded estimated nucleated cell counts. Sequencing used immunoSEQ multiplex PCR; TCRdb keeps in-frame clones, though not all of them. For V, J and clone size, that table is used; D and trimming come from the DNA. Here the sample spans around 200,000 clones, about 87% being singletons. Sequenced material: peripheral blood. The chain combines TRBV6-5 with TRBJ1-5; D remains ambiguous. The TCR was taken from a man aged 55 to 70 who had recovered from COVID-19. As DNA, the CDR3 is TGTGCCAGCAGTTCTCCGCCAGGTCAGCCCCAGCATTTT. It is translated as CASSSPPGQPQHF.